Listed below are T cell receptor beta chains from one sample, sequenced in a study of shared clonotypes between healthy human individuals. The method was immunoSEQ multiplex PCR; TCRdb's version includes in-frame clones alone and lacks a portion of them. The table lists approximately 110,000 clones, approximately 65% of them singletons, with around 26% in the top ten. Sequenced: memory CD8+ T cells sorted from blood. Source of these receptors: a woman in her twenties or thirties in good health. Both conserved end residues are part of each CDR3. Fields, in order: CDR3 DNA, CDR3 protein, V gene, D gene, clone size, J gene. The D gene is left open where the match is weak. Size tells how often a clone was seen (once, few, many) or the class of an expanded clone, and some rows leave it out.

CDR3nt: TGTGCCAGCAGCCAAGGACAGGGAAACACTGAAGCTTTCTTT; CDR3aa: CASSQGQGNTEAFF; v_gene: TRBV6-5; d_gene: TRBD1; abundance: NA; j_gene: TRBJ1-1
CDR3nt: TGTGCCAGTAGTAAGGACGAGGTGGATGAGCAGTTCTTC; CDR3aa: CASSKDEVDEQFF; v_gene: TRBV19; d_gene: NA; abundance: NA; j_gene: TRBJ2-1
CDR3nt: TGTGCCAGCAGGCCCTTTTCAGGCACTGAAGCTTTCTTT; CDR3aa: CASRPFSGTEAFF; v_gene: TRBV6-5; d_gene: NA; abundance: NA; j_gene: TRBJ1-1
CDR3nt: TGTGCCATCGGGGGGGTGAACACCGGGGAGCTGTTTTTT; CDR3aa: CAIGGVNTGELFF; v_gene: TRBV6-5; d_gene: TRBD2; abundance: NA; j_gene: TRBJ2-2
CDR3nt: TGTGCCAGCAGTCCGGGGCCAGGCGAGCAGTACTTC; CDR3aa: CASSPGPGEQYF; v_gene: TRBV2; d_gene: NA; abundance: NA; j_gene: TRBJ2-7
CDR3nt: TGTGCCAGCAGCTTGGGACTAGCGGGTCCCTACGAGCAGTACTTC; CDR3aa: CASSLGLAGPYEQYF; v_gene: TRBV5-4; d_gene: TRBD2; abundance: NA; j_gene: TRBJ2-7
CDR3nt: TGTGCCAGCAGTGAGTCAGCCTACGAGCAGTACTTC; CDR3aa: CASSESAYEQYF; v_gene: TRBV2; d_gene: NA; abundance: many; j_gene: TRBJ2-7
CDR3nt: TGTGCCAGCAGCGGCCGGGACAGGGGGGTCCCAGATACGCAGTATTTT; CDR3aa: CASSGRDRGVPDTQYF; v_gene: TRBV7-8; d_gene: TRBD1; abundance: NA; j_gene: TRBJ2-3
CDR3nt: TGTGCCAGCAGCTCCACCAACCCGGAGGTAGGATCCTACGAGCAGTACTTC; CDR3aa: CASSSTNPEVGSYEQYF; v_gene: TRBV11-2; d_gene: NA; abundance: NA; j_gene: TRBJ2-7
CDR3nt: TGTGCCAGCAGCTCTTCTTCAGGGGGCAATCAGCCCCAGCATTTT; CDR3aa: CASSSSSGGNQPQHF; v_gene: TRBV14; d_gene: NA; abundance: NA; j_gene: TRBJ1-5
CDR3nt: TGTGCCAGCAGTGAAAGGGCGCAGCCCCAGCATTTT; CDR3aa: CASSERAQPQHF; v_gene: TRBV2; d_gene: NA; abundance: NA; j_gene: TRBJ1-5
CDR3nt: TGTGCCAGCAGTTCCCCCGCCGAGGGCACCGGGGAGCTGTTTTTT; CDR3aa: CASSSPAEGTGELFF; v_gene: TRBV28; d_gene: NA; abundance: NA; j_gene: TRBJ2-2
CDR3nt: TGCGCCAGCAGCTTGCAGGGGGCCTCCCTAAACACTGAAGCTTTCTTT; CDR3aa: CASSLQGASLNTEAFF; v_gene: TRBV5-1; d_gene: TRBD1; abundance: NA; j_gene: TRBJ1-1
CDR3nt: TGTGCCAGCAGCTTAGAGGTAGCGGGAGGGCCGAGCACAGATACGCAGTATTTT; CDR3aa: CASSLEVAGGPSTDTQYF; v_gene: TRBV7-6; d_gene: TRBD2; abundance: NA; j_gene: TRBJ2-3
CDR3nt: TGTGCCAGCAGCCCCGGGTGGCGGGGGGGGTACCAAGAGACCCAGTACTTC; CDR3aa: CASSPGWRGGYQETQYF; v_gene: TRBV5-6; d_gene: TRBD2; abundance: NA; j_gene: TRBJ2-5
CDR3nt: TGTGCCAGCAGCCTTTCCCTTGGAGGGAGGGAGACCCAGTACTTC; CDR3aa: CASSLSLGGRETQYF; v_gene: TRBV7-9; d_gene: NA; abundance: few; j_gene: TRBJ2-5
CDR3nt: TGCGCCAGCAGCAGTGGGGACCCCACCCCCACAGATACGCAGTATTTT; CDR3aa: CASSSGDPTPTDTQYF; v_gene: TRBV5-1; d_gene: NA; abundance: NA; j_gene: TRBJ2-3
CDR3nt: TGCGCCAGCAGCTTGGGTTTTAGCGGGAGGGCCAATGAGCAGTTCTTC; CDR3aa: CASSLGFSGRANEQFF; v_gene: TRBV5-1; d_gene: TRBD2; abundance: NA; j_gene: TRBJ2-1
CDR3nt: TGTGCCAGCAGTGCACTAGCGGGAGGCAGCGAGCAGTACTTC; CDR3aa: CASSALAGGSEQYF; v_gene: TRBV6-1; d_gene: TRBD2; abundance: NA; j_gene: TRBJ2-7
CDR3nt: TGTGCCAGCAGCCAAGATCCACAGTTAGGCGGGGAGCTGTTTTTT; CDR3aa: CASSQDPQLGGELFF; v_gene: TRBV4-1; d_gene: NA; abundance: NA; j_gene: TRBJ2-2
CDR3nt: TGCGCCAGCAGCTTGGTTTTAGGCCGATCTGGGGCCAACGTCCTGACTTTC; CDR3aa: CASSLVLGRSGANVLTF; v_gene: TRBV5-1; d_gene: NA; abundance: NA; j_gene: TRBJ2-6
CDR3nt: TGCAGCGTTGAGTCGGGACAGCAAGCCTCCTACGAGCAGTACTTC; CDR3aa: CSVESGQQASYEQYF; v_gene: TRBV29-1; d_gene: TRBD1; abundance: NA; j_gene: TRBJ2-7
CDR3nt: TGTGCCATCAGTGCTTCAGGCAGAGTAAACACCGGGGAGCTGTTTTTT; CDR3aa: CAISASGRVNTGELFF; v_gene: TRBV10-3; d_gene: NA; abundance: NA; j_gene: TRBJ2-2
CDR3nt: TGTGCCAGCAGCCACCTCGGGGCTGAAGCTTTCTTT; CDR3aa: CASSHLGAEAFF; v_gene: TRBV6-5; d_gene: NA; abundance: NA; j_gene: TRBJ1-1
CDR3nt: TGTGCCAGCAGTCTGTCCCCCTACAATGAGCAGTTCTTC; CDR3aa: CASSLSPYNEQFF; v_gene: TRBV6-8; d_gene: NA; abundance: NA; j_gene: TRBJ2-1
CDR3nt: TGTGCCAGCAGTCCTTCCCCCCGGGACAGCCATTCCTACGAGCAGTACTTC; CDR3aa: CASSPSPRDSHSYEQYF; v_gene: TRBV28; d_gene: TRBD1; abundance: NA; j_gene: TRBJ2-7
CDR3nt: TGCGCCAGCAGCCAAGATCCAGCGGGAGGGCGTGAGCAGTACTTC; CDR3aa: CASSQDPAGGREQYF; v_gene: TRBV4-1; d_gene: TRBD2; abundance: NA; j_gene: TRBJ2-7
CDR3nt: TGTGCCAGCAGTTTAGAACCCCGGGACAGGGGGCGGCCAAACACCATATATTTT; CDR3aa: CASSLEPRDRGRPNTIYF; v_gene: TRBV27; d_gene: TRBD1; abundance: NA; j_gene: TRBJ1-3
CDR3nt: TGTGCCAGCAGCGCTACTAGCGGGGATGGGGGGACCCAGTACTTC; CDR3aa: CASSATSGDGGTQYF; v_gene: TRBV6-1; d_gene: TRBD2; abundance: NA; j_gene: TRBJ2-5
CDR3nt: TGTGCCAGCAGTCCATTAGCGGGAGCGGGATCAGATACGCAGTATTTT; CDR3aa: CASSPLAGAGSDTQYF; v_gene: TRBV27; d_gene: TRBD2; abundance: NA; j_gene: TRBJ2-3
CDR3nt: TGTGCCAGCAGCAAAAACAGGGGGGAAGGAGAGACCCAGTACTTC; CDR3aa: CASSKNRGEGETQYF; v_gene: TRBV6-6; d_gene: TRBD1; abundance: NA; j_gene: TRBJ2-5
CDR3nt: TGTGCCAGCAGCTTAGTGGTGGGCTCCTATGGCTACACCTTC; CDR3aa: CASSLVVGSYGYTF; v_gene: TRBV7-8; d_gene: NA; abundance: NA; j_gene: TRBJ1-2
CDR3nt: TGCGCCAGCAGCTTCGGACTAACCCGGGATGAGCAGTTCTTC; CDR3aa: CASSFGLTRDEQFF; v_gene: TRBV5-1; d_gene: NA; abundance: NA; j_gene: TRBJ2-1
CDR3nt: TGTGCCAGCAGTTTGGGTCGAACCGGGGAGCTGTTTTTT; CDR3aa: CASSLGRTGELFF; v_gene: TRBV27; d_gene: NA; abundance: NA; j_gene: TRBJ2-2
CDR3nt: TGTGCCAGCAGGGGGGGCAATGAGCAGTTCTTC; CDR3aa: CASRGGNEQFF; v_gene: TRBV7-8; d_gene: NA; abundance: NA; j_gene: TRBJ2-1
CDR3nt: TGTGCCAGCAGCCAACGGACAGGGGGCATAGATACGCAGTATTTT; CDR3aa: CASSQRTGGIDTQYF; v_gene: TRBV16; d_gene: TRBD1; abundance: few; j_gene: TRBJ2-3
CDR3nt: TGTGCCAGCAGTTTTATAGCGGGAGTCGGGGAGCTGTTTTTT; CDR3aa: CASSFIAGVGELFF; v_gene: TRBV27; d_gene: TRBD2; abundance: few; j_gene: TRBJ2-2
CDR3nt: TGTGCCAGCAGCTTGGGGAGCTCCTACGAGCAGTACTTC; CDR3aa: CASSLGSSYEQYF; v_gene: TRBV5-4; d_gene: NA; abundance: NA; j_gene: TRBJ2-7
CDR3nt: TGTGCCAGCAGCCCTATGTATCACAATGAGCAGTTCTTC; CDR3aa: CASSPMYHNEQFF; v_gene: TRBV11-1; d_gene: NA; abundance: NA; j_gene: TRBJ2-1
CDR3nt: TGTGCCAGCAGCTTAGCTTTTCAGGGCGCCCTTGACACGCAGTATTTT; CDR3aa: CASSLAFQGALDTQYF; v_gene: TRBV13; d_gene: NA; abundance: NA; j_gene: TRBJ2-3
CDR3nt: TGCGCCAGCAGCCGATGGACTAGCGGGAGCTACGAGCAGTACTTC; CDR3aa: CASSRWTSGSYEQYF; v_gene: TRBV5-1; d_gene: TRBD2; abundance: once; j_gene: TRBJ2-7
CDR3nt: TGTGCCAGCAGTACCTGGGACAGGGGGACGAACACCGGGGAGCTGTTTTTT; CDR3aa: CASSTWDRGTNTGELFF; v_gene: TRBV27; d_gene: TRBD1; abundance: many; j_gene: TRBJ2-2